This T cell receptor beta chain was sequenced for a study of response to subunit inactivated influenza vaccine. Findings of the study overall: Authors suggested few new T cells are recruited by each seasonal influenza vaccination.

TCRdb redid the calling of the RT-PCR reads with MiXCR, one entry per CDR3 protein. The sample contains 500,000 to 650,000 distinct CDR3 sequences, around 8% of which appear only once. From germline, CDR1 is DFQATT and CDR2 SNEGSKA (reference sequence). V dropped 7 bases and J dropped 5; count of bases not matched to a gene: 16. The CDR3 runs 15 residues. Of note for this clonotype: The target antigen is unknown.

The input for sequencing was PBMCs from blood, taken approximately 25 months after vaccination. This sequence was found in a man aged 50-75 years who received an inactivated influenza vaccine. This chain connects TRBV20-1 to TRBJ2-5; TRBD2 agrees at 7 bases. The CDR3 DNA reads as TGCAGTGTCAATCCTTCGGAGCGGGATGTGGAGACCCAGTACTTC. Its translation is CSVNPSERDVETQYF.